The entry below gives a single TCR beta chain sequence along with its context. What it recognizes is unknown. One end of the junction varies from germline; a read error may be responsible. These data come from a study of blood T cells in healthy people across ages. Study observations and caveats: Considered underestimates were the diversity estimates obtained from one million T cells. A strong correlation was seen between TCR beta diversity and naive T cell percentage. It was not known whether donors were CMV positive (a possible confounder of expanded clonotype changes). While age rose, TCR beta diversity per million T cells dropped in a roughly linear way.

Next came a second PCR, run for about 7 to 12 cycles, which used a sample-barcoded 5' primer along with a J-beta primer mix. TCRdb re-analysed the 5' RACE reads in MiXCR, keeping a single row per CDR3 protein. The table records 790,000 or so distinct CDR3 sequences, about 47% of them present only once. The CDR3 length is 15 residues. Per germline, CDR1 SGDLS and CDR2 YYNGEE. The V gene is TRBV9, the J gene TRBJ1-2; 10 nucleotides agree with TRBD1. The TCR originated in a man of 80 years or more in good health. Sequencing was performed on blood. This CDR3 is CASSPETGTGVGYIF. CDR3 bases: TGTGCCAGCAGCCCGGAAACCGGGACAGGGGTCGGCTACATCTTC.